In this sample, the clone carrying this TCR beta chain turned up many times. Antigen specificity is unknown. The data originate from a study of Graves' ophthalmopathy and Graves' hyperthyroidism. This CDR3 region has 13 residues. The V and J ends lost 5 bases and 5 bases respectively, with 13 bases between them. Germline CDR1 reads MNHEY; CDR2 reads SMNVEV (reference sequence). Study results and caveats: Ophthalmopathy progression prediction by the model yielded a sensitivity of approximately 71% and a specificity of roughly 74%.

The study amplified TCR beta CDR3 regions using RNA transcripts. First-round RT-PCR with HTBI primers preceded a second-round multiplex PCR. TCRdb re-derived calls from the multiplex PCR reads in MiXCR, one entry per CDR3 protein. Here the sample spans tens of thousands of distinct CDR3 sequences, roughly 50% being singletons. The sample taken for sequencing was peripheral blood. V gene TRBV27 combines with J gene TRBJ2-7; TRBD2 might be the D (5 bases). This receptor was taken from an adult woman with stable Graves' hyperthyroidism. CDR3 sequence reads: CASSARTLNEQYF. The CDR3, as DNA: TGTGCCAGCAGTGCCCGGACTCTTAACGAGCAGTACTTC.